A selection of T cell receptor beta chains follows, all from one sample in a study of T cell responses to AZD1222 COVID-19 vaccine. Profiling relied on immunoSEQ multiplex PCR, and the TCRdb table lists in-frame clones only, not all of them. The data contain about 140,000 clones, 80% to 95% of them singletons. The source material was peripheral blood, sampled 28 days after the second AZD1222 dose. The receptors shown here come from an adult who received the AZD1222 COVID-19 vaccine. CDR3s include the opening cysteine and the closing phenylalanine or tryptophan. The order of the fields is J gene, V gene, clone size, D gene, CDR3 DNA, CDR3 protein. D genes are given only for firm matches. Part of the rows lack a size; the others show once, few, many or a class for expanded clones.

J gene: TRBJ2-3
V gene: TRBV5-1
clone size: .
D gene: .
CDR3 DNA: TGCGCCAGCAGCTTCTCGGGGGTCGGCACAGATACGCAGTATTTT
CDR3 protein: CASSFSGVGTDTQYF

J gene: TRBJ2-7
V gene: TRBV7-3
clone size: .
D gene: TRBD2
CDR3 DNA: TGTGCCAGCAGCCCGGGGGGGCCTTACGAGCAGTACTTC
CDR3 protein: CASSPGGPYEQYF

J gene: TRBJ1-4
V gene: TRBV5-8
clone size: .
D gene: .
CDR3 DNA: TGTGCCAGCAGCTTGTACCAGACAACTAATGAAAAACTGTTTTTT
CDR3 protein: CASSLYQTTNEKLFF

J gene: TRBJ1-5
V gene: TRBV4-1
clone size: .
D gene: .
CDR3 DNA: TGCGCCAGCAGCCAAGAGGCGCAGCAGGGTTCTACGAATCAGCCCCAGCATTTT
CDR3 protein: CASSQEAQQGSTNQPQHF

J gene: TRBJ1-2
V gene: TRBV29-1
clone size: .
D gene: .
CDR3 DNA: TGCAGCGTTGAAGATCTGGAGGTTTCAGCTAACTATGGCTACACCTTC
CDR3 protein: CSVEDLEVSANYGYTF

J gene: TRBJ2-2
V gene: TRBV16
clone size: .
D gene: TRBD2
CDR3 DNA: TGTGCCAGCAGCCAATCGCCAGCGGGATGGGGGACCGGGGAGCTGTTTTTT
CDR3 protein: CASSQSPAGWGTGELFF

J gene: TRBJ2-5
V gene: TRBV2
clone size: .
D gene: .
CDR3 DNA: TGTGCCAGCATCGCCAGCCAAGAGACCCAGTACTTC
CDR3 protein: CASIASQETQYF

J gene: TRBJ1-5
V gene: TRBV19
clone size: once
D gene: TRBD1
CDR3 DNA: TGTGCCAGTAGTATTGGGGCGCAGGGGGACCTCTATAGCAATCAGCCCCAGCATTTT
CDR3 protein: CASSIGAQGDLYSNQPQHF

J gene: TRBJ2-3
V gene: TRBV10-1
clone size: .
D gene: TRBD2
CDR3 DNA: TGCGCCAGCAGGCCCACGGGGTGCGGGAGGGCCGAAGATACGCAGTATTTT
CDR3 protein: CASRPTGCGRAEDTQYF

J gene: TRBJ1-1
V gene: TRBV18
clone size: once
D gene: TRBD1
CDR3 DNA: TGTGCCAGCTCACCTATGCAGGGGGTGAACACTGAAGCTTTCTTT
CDR3 protein: CASSPMQGVNTEAFF

J gene: TRBJ1-6
V gene: TRBV24-1
clone size: .
D gene: .
CDR3 DNA: TGTGCCACCGTTCCTTGGGGCAGGCTCTATAATTCACCCCTCCACTTT
CDR3 protein: CATVPWGRLYNSPLHF

J gene: TRBJ1-2
V gene: TRBV2
clone size: .
D gene: .
CDR3 DNA: TGTGCCAGCAGTAGGACACCTACTAACTATGGCTACACCTTC
CDR3 protein: CASSRTPTNYGYTF

J gene: TRBJ2-3
V gene: TRBV2
clone size: .
D gene: TRBD2
CDR3 DNA: TGTGCCAGCAGTGAAAGACCTACTAGCGGGAGGGCCCTGGCAGATACGCAGTATTTT
CDR3 protein: CASSERPTSGRALADTQYF

J gene: TRBJ2-7
V gene: TRBV7-3
clone size: .
D gene: .
CDR3 DNA: TGTGCCAGCAGCCCCCGCGGTGGCGAGCAGTACTTC
CDR3 protein: CASSPRGGEQYF

J gene: TRBJ2-7
V gene: TRBV3-1/TRBV3-2
clone size: .
D gene: .
CDR3 DNA: TGTGCCAGCAGCCAAGGGGGGGGCGCGGACGAGCAGTACTTC
CDR3 protein: CASSQGGGADEQYF

J gene: TRBJ1-2
V gene: TRBV7-6
clone size: .
D gene: .
CDR3 DNA: TGTGCCAGCAGCTTATACCCACAGACAGAGGGCGGCTACACCTTC
CDR3 protein: CASSLYPQTEGGYTF

J gene: TRBJ1-5
V gene: TRBV28
clone size: .
D gene: .
CDR3 DNA: TGTGCCAGCAGGCTGGGCCGACATCGGCAGCCCCAGCATTTT
CDR3 protein: CASRLGRHRQPQHF

J gene: TRBJ1-2
V gene: TRBV7-9
clone size: .
D gene: .
CDR3 DNA: TGTGCCAGCAGCCCTCTGGACCTCCGGGGCTACACCTTC
CDR3 protein: CASSPLDLRGYTF

J gene: TRBJ2-7
V gene: TRBV4-1
clone size: .
D gene: TRBD1
CDR3 DNA: TGCGCCAGCAGCTTGCGGGACAGGGTCTACGAGCAGTACTTC
CDR3 protein: CASSLRDRVYEQYF

J gene: TRBJ2-5
V gene: TRBV20-1
clone size: .
D gene: TRBD2
CDR3 DNA: TGCAGTGCTAGTGGGGCTAGCGGGAGGGCGAGGGAGACCCAGTACTTC
CDR3 protein: CSASGASGRARETQYF

J gene: TRBJ2-2
V gene: TRBV10-3
clone size: .
D gene: .
CDR3 DNA: TGTGCCATCAGACTCGTTACCGGGGAGCTGTTTTTT
CDR3 protein: CAIRLVTGELFF

J gene: TRBJ2-2
V gene: TRBV6-5
clone size: .
D gene: TRBD2
CDR3 DNA: TGTGCCAGCACAAGGACTAGCGGCGCCGGGGAGCTGTTTTTT
CDR3 protein: CASTRTSGAGELFF

J gene: TRBJ1-5
V gene: TRBV6-2/TRBV6-3
clone size: .
D gene: .
CDR3 DNA: TGTGCCAGCAGTTACCCCCGGGTCTCACATCAGCCCCAGCATTTT
CDR3 protein: CASSYPRVSHQPQHF

J gene: TRBJ1-1
V gene: TRBV4-2
clone size: .
D gene: .
CDR3 DNA: TGTGCCAGCAGATACGACAGAGCTAACACTGAAGCTTTCTTT
CDR3 protein: CASRYDRANTEAFF

J gene: TRBJ2-3
V gene: TRBV9
clone size: once
D gene: TRBD2
CDR3 DNA: TGTGCCAGCAGCCCCCCGGGACTAGCGGGAGCAGATACGCAGTATTTT
CDR3 protein: CASSPPGLAGADTQYF

J gene: TRBJ2-1
V gene: TRBV4-1
clone size: .
D gene: .
CDR3 DNA: TGCGCCAGCAGCCACGATAGCAATGAGCAGTTCTTC
CDR3 protein: CASSHDSNEQFF

J gene: TRBJ1-5
V gene: TRBV4-3
clone size: .
D gene: .
CDR3 DNA: TGCGCCAGCAGCCAAGCGCAAAATCAGCCCCAGCATTTT
CDR3 protein: CASSQAQNQPQHF

J gene: TRBJ1-2
V gene: TRBV11-2
clone size: .
D gene: .
CDR3 DNA: TGTGCCAGCAGCCCAGAGGGGGGATGGTATGGCTACACCTTC
CDR3 protein: CASSPEGGWYGYTF

J gene: TRBJ1-2
V gene: TRBV7-2
clone size: once
D gene: .
CDR3 DNA: TGTGCCAGCAGCTTAGGGGGGTTCTATGGCTACACCTTC
CDR3 protein: CASSLGGFYGYTF

J gene: TRBJ1-6
V gene: TRBV5-5
clone size: .
D gene: .
CDR3 DNA: TGTGCCAGCAGCCCGGCTGTAGGTAATTCACCCCTCCACTTT
CDR3 protein: CASSPAVGNSPLHF

J gene: TRBJ1-4
V gene: TRBV4-1
clone size: .
D gene: .
CDR3 DNA: TGCGCCAGCAGCCAAGTCCCGGAAAAACTGTTTTTT
CDR3 protein: CASSQVPEKLFF

J gene: TRBJ2-2
V gene: TRBV4-1
clone size: once
D gene: .
CDR3 DNA: TGCGCCAGCAGCCAGTACTTGGCGAACACCGGGGAGCTGTTTTTT
CDR3 protein: CASSQYLANTGELFF

J gene: TRBJ2-1
V gene: TRBV9
clone size: .
D gene: TRBD2
CDR3 DNA: TGTGCCAGCACGGGGGGGCACGGAGCCTACAATGAGCAGTTCTTC
CDR3 protein: CASTGGHGAYNEQFF

J gene: TRBJ2-1
V gene: TRBV6-1
clone size: few
D gene: .
CDR3 DNA: TGTGCCAGCAGTGAGCTGGTAGAGGGATCTTACAATGAGCAGTTCTTC
CDR3 protein: CASSELVEGSYNEQFF

J gene: TRBJ2-1
V gene: TRBV4-1
clone size: once
D gene: TRBD1
CDR3 DNA: TGCGCCAGCAGCCAAGCAGGGGGCTCCTACAATGAGCAGTTCTTC
CDR3 protein: CASSQAGGSYNEQFF

J gene: TRBJ2-2
V gene: TRBV7-9
clone size: .
D gene: .
CDR3 DNA: TGTGCCAGCAGCTTGGGGAACACCGGGGAGCTGTTTTTT
CDR3 protein: CASSLGNTGELFF

J gene: TRBJ2-7
V gene: TRBV3-1/TRBV3-2
clone size: .
D gene: TRBD2
CDR3 DNA: TGTGCCAGCAGCCTGGCGGGGGAAAACTACGAGCAGTACTTC
CDR3 protein: CASSLAGENYEQYF

J gene: TRBJ2-1
V gene: TRBV6-6
clone size: .
D gene: .
CDR3 DNA: TGTGCCAGCCGTCGCGGGAACAATGAGCAGTTCTTC
CDR3 protein: CASRRGNNEQFF

J gene: TRBJ2-7
V gene: TRBV19
clone size: few
D gene: .
CDR3 DNA: TGTGCCAGTAGCAATTACAATCCAAGGGAGCAGTACTTC
CDR3 protein: CASSNYNPREQYF

J gene: TRBJ1-5
V gene: TRBV7-8
clone size: .
D gene: TRBD1
CDR3 DNA: TGTGCCAGCAGCGCTACAGGGGAGCCCCAGCATTTT
CDR3 protein: CASSATGEPQHF

J gene: TRBJ2-7
V gene: TRBV19
clone size: .
D gene: .
CDR3 DNA: TGTGCCAGTAGTAGACGGTCCAGCTCCTACGAGCAGTACTTC
CDR3 protein: CASSRRSSSYEQYF

J gene: TRBJ1-3
V gene: TRBV19
clone size: .
D gene: .
CDR3 DNA: TGTGCCAGTAGAAAACGGACAGTGGAAGTCTCTGGAAACACCATATATTTT
CDR3 protein: CASRKRTVEVSGNTIYF

J gene: TRBJ2-2
V gene: TRBV6-2/TRBV6-3
clone size: once
D gene: .
CDR3 DNA: TGTGCCAGCCGCCCCTCCGGCTTCCCCGGGGAGCTGTTTTTT
CDR3 protein: CASRPSGFPGELFF

J gene: TRBJ2-7
V gene: TRBV15
clone size: .
D gene: .
CDR3 DNA: TGTGCCACCAGCCTCCGGGTCCCCTACGAGCAGTACTTC
CDR3 protein: CATSLRVPYEQYF

J gene: TRBJ1-2
V gene: TRBV5-5
clone size: .
D gene: .
CDR3 DNA: TGTGCCAGCAGCTTGGTGGCAGACAACTATGGCTACACCTTC
CDR3 protein: CASSLVADNYGYTF

J gene: TRBJ2-7
V gene: TRBV5-1
clone size: .
D gene: .
CDR3 DNA: TGCGCCAGCAGCTTGGCAGGGTTCGACGAGCAGTACTTC
CDR3 protein: CASSLAGFDEQYF

J gene: TRBJ1-1
V gene: TRBV28
clone size: .
D gene: .
CDR3 DNA: TGTGCCACCTGGGGGGAGAACACTGAAGCTTTCTTT
CDR3 protein: CATWGENTEAFF

J gene: TRBJ1-1
V gene: TRBV4-2
clone size: .
D gene: .
CDR3 DNA: TGTGCCAGCAGCCAACTCTCCGACCGCGATCGGGCTTTCTTT
CDR3 protein: CASSQLSDRDRAFF

J gene: TRBJ1-1
V gene: TRBV7-6
clone size: .
D gene: TRBD1
CDR3 DNA: TGTGCCAGCAGCCCTAGGGGACAGGGGGCGATAATTGAAGCTTTCTTT
CDR3 protein: CASSPRGQGAIIEAFF

J gene: TRBJ1-3
V gene: TRBV10-3
clone size: .
D gene: .
CDR3 DNA: TGTGCCATCCAAACCAGTACGGGAAACACCATATATTTT
CDR3 protein: CAIQTSTGNTIYF

J gene: TRBJ1-1
V gene: TRBV19
clone size: .
D gene: .
CDR3 DNA: TGTGCCAGTAGTCTTCAGGCCATGAACACTGAAGCTTTCTTT
CDR3 protein: CASSLQAMNTEAFF

J gene: TRBJ1-1
V gene: TRBV27
clone size: .
D gene: .
CDR3 DNA: TGTGCCAGCAGCCCCATCCAGGGAGTGAACACTGAAGCTTTCTTT
CDR3 protein: CASSPIQGVNTEAFF

J gene: TRBJ1-4
V gene: TRBV12-5
clone size: .
D gene: .
CDR3 DNA: TGTGCTAGTGGTTTGGTACGAGGGGGACTGTTTTTT
CDR3 protein: CASGLVRGGLFF